This is a list of T cell receptor beta chains from one sample in a study of T cell clonotyping in hematopoietic cell transplantation. Sequencing used immunoSEQ multiplex PCR; TCRdb keeps in-frame clones, though not all of them. Of 35,000 to 50,000 clones listed, around 95% are singletons. The sequenced sample consisted of peripheral blood mononuclear cells. The receptors were gathered from a man aged 30 to 45 in good health. Some clones in this sample may be carry-over from other donors' samples. The CDR3 runs from the conserved cysteine through the conserved F or W. D genes are given only for firm matches. Where a row states a size, it is once, few, many or the class of an expanded clone; other rows omit it.

d_call: TRBD1; v_call: TRBV30; j_call: TRBJ2-7; clone_size: once; cdr3_nt: TGTGCCTGGAGTGTACGAGGGGGCCCCTACGAGCAGTACTTC; cdr3_aa: CAWSVRGGPYEQYF
d_call: .; v_call: TRBV2; j_call: TRBJ1-1; clone_size: .; cdr3_nt: TGTGCCAGCAGTGACCGCACTGAAGCTTTCTTT; cdr3_aa: CASSDRTEAFF
d_call: .; v_call: TRBV28; j_call: TRBJ1-1; clone_size: .; cdr3_nt: TGTGCCAGCAGCCGCCAAGCTGAAGCTTTCTTT; cdr3_aa: CASSRQAEAFF
d_call: TRBD2; v_call: TRBV10-2; j_call: TRBJ2-1; clone_size: .; cdr3_nt: TGCGCCAGCAGTGAAAGTGGTGGGACTAGGTCTTTGTCGAGGGAGTTCTTC; cdr3_aa: CASSESGGTRSLSREFF
d_call: .; v_call: TRBV30; j_call: TRBJ2-3; clone_size: .; cdr3_nt: TGTGCCTGGACCCGCGCTCCTAGGGATACGCAGTATTTT; cdr3_aa: CAWTRAPRDTQYF
d_call: .; v_call: TRBV5-6; j_call: TRBJ1-2; clone_size: .; cdr3_nt: TGTGCCAGCAGCTTGGGGCCTTCATATGGCTACACCTTC; cdr3_aa: CASSLGPSYGYTF
d_call: .; v_call: TRBV5-1; j_call: TRBJ2-7; clone_size: .; cdr3_nt: TGCGCCAGCAGCTTGGGACAGGGAGGGAGTGACGAGCAGTACTTC; cdr3_aa: CASSLGQGGSDEQYF
d_call: .; v_call: TRBV6-6; j_call: TRBJ2-1; clone_size: .; cdr3_nt: TGTGCGGCGGGGTTAACCTACAATGAGCAGTTCTTC; cdr3_aa: CAAGLTYNEQFF
d_call: .; v_call: TRBV7-9; j_call: TRBJ1-1; clone_size: .; cdr3_nt: TGTGCCAGCAGCTTAGTACGGGAGAACACTGAAGCTTTCTTT; cdr3_aa: CASSLVRENTEAFF
d_call: TRBD2; v_call: TRBV5-1; j_call: TRBJ2-2; clone_size: .; cdr3_nt: TGCGCCAGCAGGGCAGCGGGGGAAACCGGGGAGCTGTTTTTT; cdr3_aa: CASRAAGETGELFF
d_call: .; v_call: TRBV2; j_call: TRBJ1-5; clone_size: .; cdr3_nt: TGTGCCAGCAACTTCAGGACCCTCAATCAGCCCCAGCATTTT; cdr3_aa: CASNFRTLNQPQHF
d_call: .; v_call: TRBV2; j_call: TRBJ2-5; clone_size: .; cdr3_nt: TGTGCCAGCAGTGAAGATTCTCTATTAGAGACCCAGTACTTC; cdr3_aa: CASSEDSLLETQYF
d_call: TRBD1; v_call: TRBV4-2; j_call: TRBJ2-5; clone_size: .; cdr3_nt: TGTGCCAGCAGCCAGGGTCCGGCAGGGGGCTCGTGGACGGAGACCCAGTACTTC; cdr3_aa: CASSQGPAGGSWTETQYF
d_call: .; v_call: TRBV12-5; j_call: TRBJ1-1; clone_size: .; cdr3_nt: TGTGCTAGTGGTTTGGTTCAGGGTTATGAAGCTTTCTTT; cdr3_aa: CASGLVQGYEAFF
d_call: TRBD1; v_call: TRBV18; j_call: TRBJ1-1; clone_size: .; cdr3_nt: TGTGCCGGTTCCGCCGGGACAGGGGACACTGAAGCTTTCTTT; cdr3_aa: CAGSAGTGDTEAFF
d_call: .; v_call: TRBV29-1; j_call: TRBJ1-1; clone_size: .; cdr3_nt: TGCAGCACAATGAGGGGTTTAGGGATTAGGAACACTGAAGCTTTCTTT; cdr3_aa: CSTMRGLGIRNTEAFF
d_call: .; v_call: TRBV18; j_call: TRBJ1-4; clone_size: .; cdr3_nt: TGTGCCAGCTCACTTCGGGGACGAAGGGTGGCAACTAATGAAAAACTGTTTTTT; cdr3_aa: CASSLRGRRVATNEKLFF
d_call: TRBD1; v_call: TRBV5-1; j_call: TRBJ1-3; clone_size: .; cdr3_nt: TGCGCCAGCAGCTCCGGGATCCGGACAGGAGCGGGAAACACCATATATTTT; cdr3_aa: CASSSGIRTGAGNTIYF
d_call: TRBD2; v_call: TRBV5-1; j_call: TRBJ2-3; clone_size: .; cdr3_nt: TGCGCCAGCAGCTGGGGTCCGGGACTAGCGGGGGGGTCTTCCCGCACAGATACGCAGTATTTT; cdr3_aa: CASSWGPGLAGGSSRTDTQYF
d_call: .; v_call: TRBV6-5; j_call: TRBJ1-1; clone_size: .; cdr3_nt: TGTGCCAGCAGTTACTCGGATAGACCTCACACTGAAGCTTTCTTT; cdr3_aa: CASSYSDRPHTEAFF
d_call: .; v_call: TRBV15; j_call: TRBJ1-5; clone_size: .; cdr3_nt: TGTGCCACCAGCAGAGAGGCGGCCGGTAATAGCAATCAGCCCCAGCATTTT; cdr3_aa: CATSREAAGNSNQPQHF
d_call: TRBD2; v_call: TRBV27; j_call: TRBJ2-1; clone_size: .; cdr3_nt: TGTGCCAGCAGTTTTGTGGGAGGGTATTCTGAGCAGTTCTTC; cdr3_aa: CASSFVGGYSEQFF
d_call: .; v_call: TRBV12-5; j_call: TRBJ1-1; clone_size: .; cdr3_nt: TGTGCTAGTGGTCCTGACACGACAGGGAACACTGAAGCTTTCTTT; cdr3_aa: CASGPDTTGNTEAFF
d_call: TRBD1; v_call: TRBV2; j_call: TRBJ1-2; clone_size: .; cdr3_nt: TGTGCCAGCAGTGAAGGACAGGGGGCCGGTGGCTACACCTTC; cdr3_aa: CASSEGQGAGGYTF
d_call: .; v_call: TRBV13; j_call: TRBJ2-3; clone_size: .; cdr3_nt: TGTGCCAGCAAGGGATCGGTATTGACAGATACGCAGTATTTT; cdr3_aa: CASKGSVLTDTQYF
d_call: .; v_call: TRBV27; j_call: TRBJ2-2; clone_size: .; cdr3_nt: TGTGCCAGCAGTTTATTAGCTGCCGGGGAGCTGTTTTTT; cdr3_aa: CASSLLAAGELFF
d_call: .; v_call: TRBV27; j_call: TRBJ1-2; clone_size: .; cdr3_nt: TGTGCCAGCAGTTCCATTCTCAGGGAAATGGATGGCTACACCTTC; cdr3_aa: CASSSILREMDGYTF
d_call: .; v_call: TRBV7-2; j_call: TRBJ2-7; clone_size: once; cdr3_nt: TGTGCCAGCAGCTCCGAGTTCGGGTCCTACGAGCAGTACTTC; cdr3_aa: CASSSEFGSYEQYF
d_call: .; v_call: TRBV30; j_call: TRBJ2-7; clone_size: .; cdr3_nt: TGTGCCTGGAGTGTAAAGGGGTACGAGCAGTACTTC; cdr3_aa: CAWSVKGYEQYF
d_call: .; v_call: TRBV9; j_call: TRBJ2-2; clone_size: .; cdr3_nt: TGTGCCAGCAGCGCAAACCAGGGAGGAGGGGACACCGGGGAGCTGTTTTTT; cdr3_aa: CASSANQGGGDTGELFF
d_call: .; v_call: TRBV6-5; j_call: TRBJ2-7; clone_size: .; cdr3_nt: TGTGCCAGCGGGGCAGGGCCCTTGAGCTCCTACGAGCAGTACTTC; cdr3_aa: CASGAGPLSSYEQYF
d_call: .; v_call: TRBV5-1; j_call: TRBJ2-1; clone_size: .; cdr3_nt: TGCGCCAGCAGCTTGGGGGGCTCCTACAATGAGCAGTTCTTC; cdr3_aa: CASSLGGSYNEQFF
d_call: .; v_call: TRBV12-5; j_call: TRBJ2-1; clone_size: .; cdr3_nt: TGTGCTAGTGGTCAGTCGGGGGCAAATGAGCAGTTCTTC; cdr3_aa: CASGQSGANEQFF
d_call: .; v_call: TRBV4-1; j_call: TRBJ1-2; clone_size: .; cdr3_nt: TGCGCCAGCAGCCAAGGCAGGATTGAAGCTAACTATGGCTACACCTTC; cdr3_aa: CASSQGRIEANYGYTF
d_call: .; v_call: TRBV7-2; j_call: TRBJ1-1; clone_size: once; cdr3_nt: TGTGCCAGCAGCTTAGTGAGTGGGGGTTACACTGAAGCTTTCTTT; cdr3_aa: CASSLVSGGYTEAFF
d_call: .; v_call: TRBV25-1; j_call: TRBJ2-1; clone_size: .; cdr3_nt: TGTGCCAGCAGTGAACAGGAACACAATGAGCAGTTCTTC; cdr3_aa: CASSEQEHNEQFF
d_call: .; v_call: TRBV2; j_call: TRBJ1-4; clone_size: .; cdr3_nt: TGTGCCAGCAGTGAAACTCCAGCAACTAATGAAAAACTGTTTTTT; cdr3_aa: CASSETPATNEKLFF
d_call: .; v_call: TRBV29-1; j_call: TRBJ1-2; clone_size: .; cdr3_nt: TGCAGCGTTGAAGCAGGGCGGGCCAACTATGGCTACACCTTC; cdr3_aa: CSVEAGRANYGYTF
d_call: TRBD2; v_call: TRBV9; j_call: TRBJ2-7; clone_size: .; cdr3_nt: TGTGCCAGCAGCCCCCGTAGCGGGAGCTACGAGCAGTACTTC; cdr3_aa: CASSPRSGSYEQYF
d_call: .; v_call: TRBV6-5; j_call: TRBJ2-7; clone_size: few; cdr3_nt: TGTGCCAGCGGTGATGCAGGCGACTACGAGCAGTACTTC; cdr3_aa: CASGDAGDYEQYF
d_call: .; v_call: TRBV11-3; j_call: TRBJ1-4; clone_size: .; cdr3_nt: TGTGCCAGCAGCCCCGGACGGTCTGAAAAACTGTTTTTT; cdr3_aa: CASSPGRSEKLFF
d_call: TRBD2; v_call: TRBV5-1; j_call: TRBJ2-7; clone_size: .; cdr3_nt: TGCGCCAGCAGCTTGGTGCGGGGGGGAGAGCAGTACTTC; cdr3_aa: CASSLVRGGEQYF
d_call: TRBD2; v_call: TRBV19; j_call: TRBJ2-7; clone_size: .; cdr3_nt: TGTGCCAGTAGCAATGGACCGCGGGGGAACGAGCAGTACTTC; cdr3_aa: CASSNGPRGNEQYF
d_call: .; v_call: TRBV11-2; j_call: TRBJ2-7; clone_size: .; cdr3_nt: TGTGCCAGCAGGACAGATCTCTCCTACGAGCAGTACTTC; cdr3_aa: CASRTDLSYEQYF
d_call: .; v_call: TRBV7-8; j_call: TRBJ2-2; clone_size: .; cdr3_nt: TGTGCCAGCAGCTTAGCCGGGCCTCCGACCGGGGAGCTGTTTTTT; cdr3_aa: CASSLAGPPTGELFF
d_call: .; v_call: TRBV6-1; j_call: TRBJ2-3; clone_size: .; cdr3_nt: TGTGCCAGCAGTGGAATGGGGACAGATACGCAGTATTTT; cdr3_aa: CASSGMGTDTQYF
d_call: TRBD1; v_call: TRBV29-1; j_call: TRBJ2-5; clone_size: once; cdr3_nt: TGCAGCGTTGCGACCGGGACAGGGGGCGTCCGAGGAGAGACCCAGTACTTC; cdr3_aa: CSVATGTGGVRGETQYF
d_call: .; v_call: TRBV25-1; j_call: TRBJ2-5; clone_size: .; cdr3_nt: TGTGCCAGCAGTGAACAGGAGCAAGAGACCCAGTACTTC; cdr3_aa: CASSEQEQETQYF
d_call: TRBD2; v_call: TRBV5-1; j_call: TRBJ2-3; clone_size: .; cdr3_nt: TGCGCCAGCAGCTTGTGGGGGGGAGGCGAAGATACGCAGTATTTT; cdr3_aa: CASSLWGGGEDTQYF
d_call: .; v_call: TRBV5-1; j_call: TRBJ1-6; clone_size: .; cdr3_nt: TGCGCCAGCAGCTTGGACACGGGCTATAATTCACCCCTCCACTTT; cdr3_aa: CASSLDTGYNSPLHF
d_call: .; v_call: TRBV4-2; j_call: TRBJ2-3; clone_size: once; cdr3_nt: TGTGCCAGCAGCCTAGGGGAAGGACTAACTAGCACAGATACGCAGTATTTT; cdr3_aa: CASSLGEGLTSTDTQYF
d_call: .; v_call: TRBV6-5; j_call: TRBJ2-4; clone_size: .; cdr3_nt: TGTGCCAGCAGTTACTCCGTACGAACCAAAAACATTCAGTACTTC; cdr3_aa: CASSYSVRTKNIQYF